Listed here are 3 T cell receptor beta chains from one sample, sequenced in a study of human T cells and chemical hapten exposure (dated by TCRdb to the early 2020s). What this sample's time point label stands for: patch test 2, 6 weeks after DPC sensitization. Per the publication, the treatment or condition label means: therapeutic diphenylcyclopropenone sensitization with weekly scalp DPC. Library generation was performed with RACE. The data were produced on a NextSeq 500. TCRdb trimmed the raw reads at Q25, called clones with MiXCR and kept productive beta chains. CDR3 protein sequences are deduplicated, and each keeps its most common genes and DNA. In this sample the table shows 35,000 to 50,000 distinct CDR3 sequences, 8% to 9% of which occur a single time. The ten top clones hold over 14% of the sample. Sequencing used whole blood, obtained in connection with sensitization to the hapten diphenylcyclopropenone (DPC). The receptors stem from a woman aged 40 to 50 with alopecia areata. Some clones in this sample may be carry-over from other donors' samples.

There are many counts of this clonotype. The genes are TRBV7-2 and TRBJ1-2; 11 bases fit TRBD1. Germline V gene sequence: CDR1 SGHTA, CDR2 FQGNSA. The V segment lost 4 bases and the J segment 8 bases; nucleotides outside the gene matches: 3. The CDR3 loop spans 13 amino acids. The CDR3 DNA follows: TGTGCCAGCAGCTCGGGACAGGGGGGAGGCTACACCTTC. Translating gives CASSSGQGGGYTF.

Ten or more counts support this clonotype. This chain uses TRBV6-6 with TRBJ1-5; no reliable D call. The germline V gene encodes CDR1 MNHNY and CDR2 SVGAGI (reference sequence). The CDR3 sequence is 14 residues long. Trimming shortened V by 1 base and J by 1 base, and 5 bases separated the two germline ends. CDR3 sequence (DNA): TGTGCCAGCAGTTACTTCGGAAGCAATCAGCCCCAGCATTTT. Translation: CASSYFGSNQPQHF.

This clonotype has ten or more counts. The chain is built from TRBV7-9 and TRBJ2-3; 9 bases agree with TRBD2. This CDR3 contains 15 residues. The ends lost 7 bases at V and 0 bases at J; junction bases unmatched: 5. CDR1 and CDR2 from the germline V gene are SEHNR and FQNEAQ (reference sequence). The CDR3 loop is CASKGLALSTDTQYF. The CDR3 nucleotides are TGTGCCAGCAAAGGACTAGCGCTGAGCACAGATACGCAGTATTTT.